This T cell receptor beta chain is drawn from a study of cytomegalovirus exposure and HLA in healthy donors. Sequencing was performed with immunoSEQ multiplex PCR; in TCRdb, only in-frame clones are kept and a portion is missing. The sample carries 120,000 or so clones, around nine tenths recorded once. The sample comprised PBMCs. The TCR originated in a woman between 18 and 30 years old in good health and CMV-seronegative.

The DNA for the CDR3 is TGTGCCAGCAGTTTATTGGGGACAGGGTCCGGTCACAATGAGCAGTTCTTC. Protein: CASSLLGTGSGHNEQFF. This chain connects TRBV27 to TRBJ2-1; TRBD1 aligns across 9 bases. The ends lost 1 base at V and 5 bases at J; junction bases unmatched: 9. Germline V CDR1 and CDR2: MNHEY, SMNVEV (reference sequence). The CDR3 covers 17 residues.